This note documents a single TCR beta chain sequence. It lacks a known antigen. Base qualities are not recorded, but no much larger clone differs from it by a single base. The junction carries 13 bases between V and J, which are trimmed by 6 bases and 5 bases respectively. The germline V gene sets CDR1 to KGHSH and CDR2 to LQKENI. The CDR3 runs 13 amino acids, cysteine and phenylalanine included. Just CDR3 DNA is preserved here, 39 bases in frame from base 1. Libraries were prepared through the immunoSEQ multiplex PCR assay. The multiplex PCR relied on a mix of 60 forward primers for TCR Vbeta segments and 13 reverse primers for TCR Jbeta segments. The CDR3 region of rearranged TCR beta genes was amplified from genomic DNA by a multiplex PCR assay. The Illumina HiSeq System was used to sequence the amplified TCR beta libraries as 87-base-pair reads. The original pipeline was this. A later analysis tallied roughly 80 million unique TCR beta chains across the 666 repertoires, and approximately 9.9 million of those chains were shared by two or more donors. Raw reads were error-corrected and collapsed into unique sequences by a nearest-neighbor algorithm in which closely related sequences were merged to remove PCR and sequencing errors. Alignment of CDR3 sequences to IMGT reference sequences was used to assign V, D and J gene segments. For a sequence to be retained, a match of at least six nucleotides was required to both a V gene segment and a J gene segment. Rearrangements were called productive when the CDR3 lacked stop codons and stayed in frame with V and J; all others were non-productive. CDR3 was defined according to IMGT convention as the region running from the second conserved V-encoded cysteine to the conserved J-encoded phenylalanine. The earlier analysis of about 560 of the donors excluded any sequence lacking an unambiguous match to a single V gene segment. An earlier analysis of a few hundred of the donors classified V segments as functional when productive rearrangements were above 56.7% and as segregating when the standard deviation between donors was above 5%. To diagnose cytomegalovirus status from the catalog of TCR beta chain sequences, a statistical classification framework was built. V and J gene assignment, in a later analysis, came from comparing TCR nucleotide sequences with IMGT/GENE-DB human TR gene sequences. In a later analysis, CDR3 sequences and most-parsimonious VDJ recombination scenarios were assigned using the TCRdist pipeline. In a later analysis, each TCR beta chain was defined by its CDR3 amino acid sequence together with its V-gene family, and reads lacking a unique V-gene family were excluded. In a later analysis, around 600 highly shared, low-generation-probability nucleotide sequences were removed to address suspected cross-contamination and a sequencing artifact. In a later analysis, a clonal expansion index for each public chain was calculated from normalized within-repertoire ranks of inferred template counts. In a later analysis, generation probabilities were computed with a VDJ recombination model fitted to out-of-frame rearrangements, and the resulting probabilities were checked against IGoR. In a later analysis, TCR-TCR, TCR-HLA and TCR-CMV co-occurrence was scored with hypergeometric tests, and a repertoire-size bias correction was applied to TCR pairs. To estimate false discovery rates, a later analysis permuted the HLA or CMV assignments 20 times. In a later analysis, co-occurring TCRs were grouped using DBSCAN, and TCRdist sequence similarity was added for clustering within HLA-allele-positive subsets. Repertoires with fewer than 30,000 or more than 120,000 public chains were left out of co-occurrence clustering, as were four to six repertoires with anomalous nucleotide sharing. TCRdb obtained this table from immuneACCESS and retained in-frame rearrangements with V and J assigned. These tables miss some clones; where compared with another copy, unresolved V genes account for less than half of the shortfall, and the remainder is unexplained. D and trimming come from the DNA, and the V and J calls and clone size come from that table. This sample holds 98,000 or so clones; about 80% were observed only once. The ten largest clones capture 2% to 2.5% of the sample.

This sample stems from a study of cytomegalovirus exposure and HLA in healthy donors (dated by TCRdb to about 2017). For the study in its entirety: An earlier analysis of some 500 of the donors reported approximately 300 Gb of sequence data and some 100 million unique TCR beta sequences from some 180 million T cells. Roughly 290 gigabases of sequencing data and 75 million to 85 million unique TCR sequences made up an early release that covered under 750 HLA-typed donors. Of the 300 to 500 genotyped donors, approximately 80% were placed in the genetic ancestry cluster associated with self-reported Caucasian donors. The study aimed to test whether signatures of past pathogen exposure could be identified by cataloging public T cell receptors. The study profiled the T cell repertoires of some 610 subjects by immunosequencing and related them to cytomegalovirus serostatus. Besides the first cohort of roughly 640 subjects, a separate validation cohort made up of over a hundred different subjects was used. High-throughput TCR immunosequencing, statistical association of individual TCRs with disease status, and machine learning were combined to predict cytomegalovirus infection status. To study patterns of TCR occurrence, a later analysis re-analyzed previously published TCR beta repertoires from under 750 donors and added high-resolution HLA genotyping. Rather than drawing on any new phenotypic data, the later analysis identified candidate immune exposures from TCR beta sequences and the way those sequences occurred across donors. An earlier analysis of 587 of the donors applied high-throughput TCR beta sequencing to assess whether each TCR beta V gene segment acted as functional or pseudogenic. Donor age, sex, ethnicity and CMV serostatus were compiled together with the repertoire data. A later genetic analysis took genome-wide SNP genotypes for about 55% of the 666 donors and used that subset as a discovery cohort. All discovery cohort repertoires had been generated on a single sequencing platform. HLA typing included class I and class II loci at four-digit resolution. The number of typed donors differed by locus: roughly 629-630 for A, B, C, DRB1 and DQB1; approximately 520 for DQA1; some 590 for DPA1; and about 450 for DPB1. Because of strong linkage in the cohort, roughly five DR-DQ haplotypes were treated as single units for association and clustering. On average, roughly 200,000 unique TCR beta nucleotide sequences were sequenced per donor among fewer than 500 genotyped donors of the cohort, with roughly 18% of those sequences being non-productive.

General conclusions and limits of the study: The sequencing pipeline was judged likely to have produced a cluster of highly shared sequence variants as a technical artifact. A further reported finding was that TCR beta sequences accurately predicted the HLA-A and HLA-B alleles for most subjects in the first cohort. According to a later genetic analysis, donors in an Asian-associated ancestry cluster had fewer N-insertions in productive TCRs than the approximately 690-donor mean. In vitro tests confirmed that a few of the cytomegalovirus-associated TCR beta chains recognize cytomegalovirus antigens. According to a later analysis, most CMV-associated TCR beta chains appeared to be HLA-restricted, and the HLA associations seemed to be driven largely by CMV exposure. While some public TCRs were present in many individuals, most TCR sequences turned up only very rarely across donors. A later analysis found that TCR association rates varied across HLA loci, with DRB1 alleles showing the most associated TCRs and HLA-C alleles the fewest. HLA typing was unavailable for some donors at each locus, so association tests used only the typed subset. A later genetic analysis associated a missense DCLRE1C variant with V-gene and J-gene trimming of TCR beta chains, and an independent cohort replicated the association. Because the 87-base-pair reads could not distinguish some IMGT-functional V segments, including TRBV6-2 and TRBV6-3, those segments were excluded. Compared with equally common non-associated chains, HLA-associated TCR beta chains in a later analysis were more clonally expanded and had lower generation probabilities. The study gave a list of 150 to 200 TCR beta chains associated with cytomegalovirus. Linkage disequilibrium might explain the correlated functional status among segregating V segments, but an unknown experimental factor could not be ruled out. The earlier analysis of some 540 of the donors excluded about 16 rarely observed V segments, including chromosome 9 orphons, because counts were too low. In an earlier analysis of fewer than 750 of the donors, most TCR beta V segments were observed in productive rearrangements about 90% or about 30% of the time, broadly matching IMGT annotations. In both the original and validation cohorts, the classifier was reported to diagnose cytomegalovirus status with high specificity and sensitivity. Presence/absence analyses assumed roughly uniform sequencing depth across donors, an assumption that may not hold. When HLA alleles, especially DR and DQ, strongly co-occurred, attributing TCR associations to individual alleles was difficult. It was suggested by the authors that the approach could potentially be generalized to other disease states and immunological phenotypes. Specific HLA alleles were associated with 15,000 to 20,000 TCR beta sequences at a false discovery rate of 0.05 in a later analysis. The only immune exposure information available for the cohort was CMV serostatus. This cohort had only TCR beta chains sequenced, and the lack of alpha or paired-chain data limited which features could be detected. Several of the top co-occurrence clusters appeared to be linked to parvovirus B19, influenza, CMV and Epstein-Barr virus, according to a later analysis.

The cohort was made up of 666 healthy bone marrow donors. At the time of sampling, every cohort member was nominally healthy, though immune exposures that went unrecorded were likely present. The donor was CMV seronegative and belonged to the group of around 400 seronegative cohort members. A peripheral blood sample was provided by each donor, and peripheral blood mononuclear cells were used for TCR beta sequencing. Genomic DNA extraction from the blood cell samples was performed with the Qiagen DNeasy Blood Extraction Kit. Sequencing was carried out using PBMCs. The rearrangement combines TRBV18 with TRBJ2-5; the best D guess is TRBD2, with 5 bases matching. The source is a man aged 40-49 years in good health and CMV-seronegative. The CDR3 region: CASSRGGLETQYF. The DNA sequence reads TGTGCCAGCTCCCGTGGAGGCTTGGAGACCCAGTACTTC. With all but the CDR3 taken from the reference TRBV18 and TRBJ2-5 genes, the full variable domain is: NAGVMQNPRHLVRRRGQEARLRCSPMKGHSHVYWYRQLPEEGLKFMVYLQKENIIDESGMPKERFSAEFPKEGPSILRIQQVVRGDSAAYFCASSRGGLETQYFGPGTRLLVL.